Following are 30 T cell receptor beta chains from one sample sequenced in a study of OX40 agonist ivuxolimab in advanced cancers. Sequencing was performed with immunoSEQ multiplex PCR; in TCRdb, only in-frame clones are kept and a portion is missing. The table records tens of thousands of clones, 70% to 80% of them present only once. The sequencing here drew on CD4+ or CD8+ T cells sorted from blood, taken in a trial of the OX40 agonist ivuxolimab. These receptors were taken from an adult with an advanced solid tumor such as melanoma, head and neck, liver or kidney cancer.

This sequence joins TRBV9 and TRBJ1-1; D perhaps matches TRBD1 (5 bases). Per germline, CDR1 SGDLS and CDR2 YYNGEE. The CDR3 sequence is 15 residues long. V lost 1 base and J lost 1, with 11 bases in between. For the CDR3, the DNA is TGTGCCAGCAGCGTAACCGGGGGGACGAACACTGAAGCTTTCTTT. The encoded protein is CASSVTGGTNTEAFF.

The chain joins TRBV7-9 to TRBJ2-1, with 10 nucleotides matching TRBD2. Germline CDR1 and CDR2: SEHNR and FQNEAQ (reference sequence). Losses at the gene ends were 1 base for V and 8 bases for J; bases not matched to a gene: 8. This CDR3 comprises 16 residues. CDR3 residues: CASSLDLAGVIHEQFF. DNA of the CDR3: TGTGCCAGCAGCTTAGACCTAGCGGGAGTCATTCATGAGCAGTTCTTC.

This clone was observed a few times. This sample also contains other DNA sequences that code for the same CDR3. This chain joins TRBV27 and TRBJ2-7, with D uncertain. V shed 3 bases and J shed 3 bases, with 9 bases lying between them. Germline V gene lookup returns CDR1 MNHEY and CDR2 SMNVEV (reference sequence). This CDR3 is 13 amino acids long. The CDR3 spells CASSLGRSYEQYF. In DNA, the CDR3 is TGTGCCAGCAGTTTGGGCCGCAGCTACGAGCAGTACTTC.

The chain is built from TRBV29-1 and TRBJ2-7; D is ambiguous. The germline V gene encodes CDR1 SQVTM and CDR2 ANQGSEA. Trimming took 3 bases from V and 3 from J, leaving 12 bases between them. The CDR3 runs to 13 residues. For the CDR3, the DNA is TGCAGCGTTGAGGATGGGATTAACTACGAGCAGTACTTC. It is translated as CSVEDGINYEQYF.

The J gene is TRBJ1-1, the V gene TRBV25-1, with a tentative D call TRBD1 (5 bases). The germline V and J ends were trimmed by 3 bases and 4 bases, with 12 bases remaining between them. The germline V gene encodes CDR1 MGHDK and CDR2 SYGVNS. This CDR3 comprises 14 residues. The CDR3 DNA is TGTGCCAGCAGTGATGGGTTCGGGGGCACTGAAGCTTTCTTT. It translates to CASSDGFGGTEAFF.

The V call is TRBV28, the J call TRBJ1-1, with 7 bases matching TRBD1. Germline lookup yields CDR1 MDHEN and CDR2 SYDVKM. V dropped 5 bases and J dropped 1; count of bases not matched to a gene: 4. This CDR3 contains 14 residues. CDR3 amino acids: CASSVTGKNTEAFF. The CDR3 DNA reads as TGTGCCAGCAGTGTGACAGGGAAGAACACTGAAGCTTTCTTT. The full variable domain, rest sourced from reference TRBV28 and TRBJ1-1, is DVKVTQSSRYLVKRTGEKVFLECVQDMDHENMFWYRQDPGLGLRLIYFSYDVKMKEKGDIPEGYSVSREKKERFSLILESASTNQTSMYLCASSVTGKNTEAFFGQGTRLTVV.

This clone was observed a handful of times. J is TRBJ1-1 and V is TRBV19; D is uncertain. V lost 1 base, J lost 7 bases, and 10 bases lay in between. Germline lookup yields CDR1 LNHDA and CDR2 SQIVND (reference sequence). The CDR3 has 13 residues. CDR3 protein: CASSIGAGVEAFF. CDR3 DNA: TGTGCCAGTAGTATAGGGGCAGGCGTTGAAGCTTTCTTT.

This chain connects TRBV11-1 to TRBJ2-5, with TRBD1 matching 7 bases. This CDR3 comprises 16 residues. Germline V gene sequence: CDR1 SGHAT, CDR2 FQDESV (reference sequence). V dropped 4 bases and J dropped 5; count of bases not matched to a gene: 13. The CDR3 region is CASSYTPQGVTETQYF. The CDR3 DNA reads TGTGCCAGCAGCTATACGCCCCAGGGGGTTACGGAGACCCAGTACTTC.

This clone was seen just once. V is TRBV29-1 and J is TRBJ1-1, with TRBD1 matching over 8 bases. This CDR3 has 12 amino acids. The ends lost 7 bases at V and 3 bases at J; junction bases unmatched: 4. Germline V gene data show CDR1 as SQVTM and CDR2 as ANQGSEA. CDR3 protein: CSAVDRDTEAFF. The CDR3 DNA is TGCAGCGCTGTGGACAGGGACACTGAAGCTTTCTTT.

This chain uses TRBV19 with TRBJ1-1; maybe TRBD1 (5 bases). The CDR3 sequence is 15 residues long. Germline loops: CDR1 LNHDA, CDR2 SQIVND (reference sequence). V lost 1 base and J 0 bases, leaving 9 bases between the germline ends. CDR3 residues: CASSIVGTVNTEAFF. CDR3 DNA sequence: TGTGCCAGTAGTATAGTGGGGACCGTGAACACTGAAGCTTTCTTT.

The CDR3 spells CASGDIPTGELFF. The DNA for the CDR3 is TGTGCCAGCGGGGACATTCCCACCGGGGAGCTGTTTTTT. The rearrangement joins TRBV9 to TRBJ2-2; the D gene is possibly TRBD1 (6 bases). The CDR3 covers 13 residues. Germline V gene lookup returns CDR1 SGDLS and CDR2 YYNGEE. V lost 7 bases to trimming and J lost 4 bases, with 11 bases between them.

J is TRBJ1-2 and V is TRBV25-1; D ambiguous. V dropped 7 bases and J dropped 1 base, with 7 bases sitting between them. The CDR3 extends over 12 amino acids. The germline gives CDR1 MGHDK, CDR2 SYGVNS. This chain's CDR3 is CASMAVNYGYTF. The CDR3 DNA reads as TGTGCCAGCATGGCGGTTAACTATGGCTACACCTTC.

This chain joins TRBV27 and TRBJ2-7, with D unresolved. V dropped 0 bases and J dropped 6 bases, with 9 bases sitting between them. CDR1 MNHEY and CDR2 SMNVEV come from the germline V gene (reference sequence). The CDR3 contains 13 residues. CDR3 sequence (DNA): TGTGCCAGCAGTTTATCGGTTAGGCGCGAGCAGTACTTC. It codes for CASSLSVRREQYF.

CDR3 nucleotides: TGCGCCAGCAGCCAAGATATGGGCAGTTTTTCCTATGGCTACACCTTC. The encoded protein is CASSQDMGSFSYGYTF. The chain links TRBV4-3 to TRBJ1-2; D gene uncertain. The CDR3 runs 16 residues. V lost 0 bases and J lost 4, with 15 bases in between. Looked up from germline, CDR1 is LGHNA and CDR2 is YSLEER.

This clone has just a few counts. This rearrangement joins TRBV10-1 to TRBJ1-2, with D possibly being TRBD1 (5 bases). Germline-derived CDR1 and CDR2 are WNHNN and SYGVQD (reference sequence). Trimming shortened V by 2 bases and J by 1 base, and 14 bases separated the two germline ends. The CDR3 consists of 16 residues. The CDR3 nucleotides read TGCGCCAGCAGTGAGATTAAGGGACGCGTTAACTATGGCTACACCTTC. It encodes CASSEIKGRVNYGYTF.

DNA of the CDR3: TGTGCCAGTTCTACCCCGCAGGGACGTGAAGCTTTCTTT. Amino acids: CASSTPQGREAFF. The chain uses TRBV19 and TRBJ1-1, with D possibly being TRBD1 (5 bases). Trimming shortened V by 8 bases and J by 7 bases, and 17 bases separated the two germline ends. This CDR3 is 13 amino acids long. Germline values: CDR1 LNHDA, CDR2 SQIVND (reference sequence).

This clone has only a few counts. The V call is TRBV19, the J call TRBJ2-7; 10 bases line up with TRBD1. CDR1 is LNHDA and CDR2 is SQIVND in the germline V gene (reference sequence). The CDR3 has 14 residues. J lost 2 bases, V lost 5 bases, and 3 bases had no gene match. This CDR3 is CASSAGTGAYEQYF. The CDR3 nucleotides read TGTGCCAGTAGTGCCGGGACAGGGGCCTACGAGCAGTACTTC.

V usage is TRBV19 and J usage is TRBJ1-2; D is unclear. V was trimmed by 6 bases and J by 3 bases, leaving 17 bases between them. The CDR3 loop spans 15 amino acids. Germline V gives CDR1 LNHDA, CDR2 SQIVND (reference sequence). As DNA, the CDR3 is TGTGCCAGTAGAGGACCGGAGAAGAAATACTATGGCTACACCTTC. This codes for CASRGPEKKYYGYTF.

The chain has TRBV9 and TRBJ2-1, with TRBD2 matching 11 bases. This CDR3 has 16 amino acids. With 3 bases clipped from V and 8 bases from J, the junction kept 10 bases outside the gene matches. Germline CDR1 reads SGDLS; CDR2 reads YYNGEE. The DNA of the CDR3 is TGTGCCAGCAGCGCAAGACTAGCGGGACCGCTGCATGAGCAGTTCTTC. It yields the protein CASSARLAGPLHEQFF.

The chain is built from TRBV7-2 and TRBJ2-3; 8 nucleotides agree with TRBD2. The CDR3 has 15 residues. The junction had 1 base not matched to a gene; V was cut back by 0 bases and J by 2 bases. Germline V CDR1 and CDR2: SGHTA, FQGNSA. CDR3: CASSLALADTDTQYF. CDR3 DNA sequence: TGTGCCAGCAGCTTAGCACTAGCGGACACAGATACGCAGTATTTT. Full variable domain (rest looked up from reference TRBV7-2 and TRBJ2-3): GAGVSQSPSNKVTEKGKDVELRCDPISGHTALYWYRQSLGQGLEFLIYFQGNSAPDKSGLPSDRFSAERTGGSVSTLTIQRTQQEDSAVYLCASSLALADTDTQYFGPGTRLTVL.

This clone has a handful of counts. The chain is built from TRBV7-3 and TRBJ1-2; TRBD1 agrees at 8 bases. V lost 4 bases and J lost 8; bases outside the gene matches: 6. The CDR3 covers 13 residues. Germline lookup yields CDR1 SGHTA and CDR2 FQGTGA. In DNA form, the CDR3 reads TGTGCCAGCAGCTCGAGGACAGGGAACGGCTACACCTTC. It is translated as CASSSRTGNGYTF. Using reference TRBV7-3 and TRBJ1-2 for the parts outside the CDR3, the full variable domain is GAGVSQTPSNKVTEKGKYVELRCDPISGHTALYWYRQSLGQGPEFLIYFQGTGAADDSGLPNDRFFAVRPEGSVSTLKIQRTERGDSAVYLCASSSRTGNGYTFGSGTRLTVV.

This sequence joins TRBV7-3 and TRBJ1-1; D is undetermined. CDR1 is SGHTA and CDR2 is FQGTGA in the germline V gene. V dropped 0 bases and J dropped 1 base, with 3 bases sitting between them. The CDR3 covers 13 residues. CDR3 loop: CASSLTPNTEAFF. DNA of the CDR3: TGTGCCAGCAGCTTAACTCCGAACACTGAAGCTTTCTTT.

The chain carries TRBV4-3 and TRBJ2-5; 11 bases match TRBD1. Per the germline V gene, CDR1 is LGHNA and CDR2 is YSLEER. The CDR3 covers 15 residues. Losses at the gene ends were 5 bases for V and 2 bases for J; bases not matched to a gene: 4. The CDR3 bases are TGCGCCAGCAGCAGAGGGACAGGGGGACAAGAGACCCAGTACTTC. It is translated as CASSRGTGGQETQYF.

The J gene is TRBJ2-3, the V gene TRBV6-4, with D uncertain. Germline V gene data show CDR1 as MRHNA and CDR2 as SNTAGT. This CDR3 is 14 amino acids long. Trimming took 5 bases from V and 0 from J, leaving 9 bases between them. CDR3 residues: CASSKDPSTDTQYF. For the CDR3, the DNA is TGTGCCAGCAGTAAGGATCCAAGCACAGATACGCAGTATTTT.

This chain links TRBV27 with TRBJ2-1, with 9 bases aligning to TRBD2. Germline lookup yields CDR1 MNHEY and CDR2 SMNVEV (reference sequence). The V and J ends lost 5 bases and 8 bases, in that order; junction bases with no gene match: 16. The CDR3 spans 17 residues. This CDR3 is CASSPSLGLASWDEQFF. CDR3 nucleotide sequence: TGTGCCAGCAGTCCGTCATTGGGACTAGCTTCGTGGGATGAGCAGTTCTTC.

The rearrangement links TRBV18 to TRBJ1-6, with 7 bases lining up with TRBD1. Germline assignment: CDR1 KGHSH and CDR2 LQKENI. The CDR3 is 13 amino acids. The J segment lost 7 bases and the V segment lost 6 bases, leaving 3 bases of the junction unmatched. The CDR3 DNA follows: TGTGCCAGCTCGGGGACAGACAATTCACCCCTCCACTTT. As protein: CASSGTDNSPLHF. The entire variable domain, with the rest obtained from reference TRBV18 and TRBJ1-6, is as follows: NAGVMQNPRHLVRRRGQEARLRCSPMKGHSHVYWYRQLPEEGLKFMVYLQKENIIDESGMPKERFSAEFPKEGPSILRIQQVVRGDSAAYFCASSGTDNSPLHFGNGTRLTVT.

The chain combines TRBV5-4 with TRBJ2-2; D perhaps matches TRBD1 (6 bases). V gave up 2 bases and J gave up 0 bases, with 11 bases separating them. Germline V CDR1 and CDR2: SGHNT, YYREEE (reference sequence). The CDR3 length is 16 residues. CDR3 amino acids: CASSFNREPNTGELFF. DNA of the CDR3: TGTGCCAGCAGCTTTAACAGGGAACCGAACACCGGGGAGCTGTTTTTT. Supplemented by reference TRBV5-4 and TRBJ2-2, the full variable domain reads ETGVTQSPTHLIKTRGQQVTLRCSSQSGHNTVSWYQQALGQGPQFIFQYYREEENGRGNFPPRFSGLQFPNYSSELNVNALELDDSALYLCASSFNREPNTGELFFGEGSRLTVL.

The chain has TRBV7-2 and TRBJ1-3; 7 positions match TRBD1. The CDR3 is 14 amino acids. The V gene's germline CDR1 is SGHTA and CDR2 FQGNSA. V lost 6 bases, J lost 0 bases, and 2 bases stayed unmatched. The CDR3 region is CASSKGASGNTIYF. The CDR3 region has the DNA TGTGCCAGCAGTAAGGGGGCCTCTGGAAACACCATATATTTT. The whole variable domain, filled in from reference TRBV7-2 and TRBJ1-3, reads GAGVSQSPSNKVTEKGKDVELRCDPISGHTALYWYRQSLGQGLEFLIYFQGNSAPDKSGLPSDRFSAERTGGSVSTLTIQRTQQEDSAVYLCASSKGASGNTIYFGEGSWLTVV.

V is TRBV15 and J is TRBJ1-5, with 11 nucleotides matching TRBD1. V dropped 5 bases and J dropped 6; count of bases not matched to a gene: 6. Germline loops: CDR1 LNHNV, CDR2 YYDKDF (reference sequence). This CDR3 is built from 15 residues. The CDR3 bases are TGTGCCACCAGCCCGGACAGGGGGCTTGTTCAGCCCCAGCATTTT. It specifies CATSPDRGLVQPQHF. Complete variable domain (other parts from reference TRBV15 and TRBJ1-5): DAMVIQNPRYQVTQFGKPVTLSCSQTLNHNVMYWYQQKSSQAPKLLFHYYDKDFNNEADTPDNFQSRRPNTSFCFLDIRSPGLGDTAMYLCATSPDRGLVQPQHFGDGTRLSIL.

This chain uses TRBV19 with TRBJ1-3, with unresolved D. The germline V and J ends were trimmed by 5 bases and 4 bases, with 12 bases remaining between them. The CDR3 spans 14 residues. Germline V gives CDR1 LNHDA, CDR2 SQIVND (reference sequence). The CDR3 nucleotides read TGTGCCAGTAGTGAAGCAGCTTTAGGAAACACCATATATTTT. Encoded protein: CASSEAALGNTIYF.